These T cell receptor beta chains were read from a single sample in a study of CD8+ T cells in alopecia areata. Here immunoSEQ multiplex PCR was the method, and the copy in TCRdb shows in-frame clones only, minus some. The table shows about 120,000 clones, with 53% occurring only once. Sample: CD4+ T cells sorted from blood, taken at week 4, from a patient treated with tofacitinib. The source of these receptors is a human donor with alopecia areata. CDR3s include the opening cysteine and the closing phenylalanine or tryptophan. D genes are given only for firm matches. Not all rows give a size; the values are once, few, many and, for expanded clones, a class.

-,TRBJ1-1,-,TRBV7-9,CASSASRVRYTEAFF,TGTGCCAGCAGCGCCTCCAGGGTAAGGTACACTGAAGCTTTCTTT
-,TRBJ1-5,TRBD1,TRBV7-3,CASSQGTGPNQPQHF,TGTGCCAGCAGCCAAGGGACAGGCCCAAATCAGCCCCAGCATTTT
-,TRBJ2-7,TRBD1,TRBV27,CASSLVLDRGGEQYF,TGTGCCAGCAGCCTCGTACTTGACAGGGGTGGCGAGCAGTACTTC
-,TRBJ2-1,TRBD1,TRBV5-1,CASNDPGTGLNEQFF,TGCGCCAGCAATGATCCCGGGACAGGCCTCAATGAGCAGTTCTTC
-,TRBJ1-1,-,TRBV6-5,CASSLGEGEAFF,TGTGCCAGCAGCCTTGGCGAGGGGGAAGCTTTCTTT
-,TRBJ1-2,TRBD1,TRBV29-1,CSVGQGAWGYTF,TGCAGCGTTGGGCAGGGGGCGTGGGGCTACACCTTC
-,TRBJ2-7,-,TRBV5-6,CASSLESEQYF,TGTGCCAGCAGCTTGGAAAGCGAGCAGTACTTC
few,TRBJ2-2,-,TRBV7-2,CASSPNIGGRTGELFF,TGTGCCAGCAGCCCCAACATCGGAGGGCGTACCGGGGAGCTGTTTTTT
-,TRBJ1-2,-,TRBV5-1,CASSLEGQGSGYTF,TGCGCCAGCAGCCTAGAAGGGCAGGGGAGCGGCTACACCTTC
-,TRBJ1-1,-,TRBV9,CASSSREGGSTEAFF,TGTGCCAGCAGCTCCCGGGAAGGCGGTAGCACTGAAGCTTTCTTT
few,TRBJ2-2,TRBD2,TRBV4-1,CASSLRQRERDLSGELFF,TGCGCCAGCAGTCTCCGCCAGCGGGAGAGAGATTTGTCCGGGGAGCTGTTTTTT
once,TRBJ2-3,TRBD2,TRBV6-6,CASIRGGTDTQYF,TGTGCCAGCATCCGGGGGGGCACAGATACGCAGTATTTT
-,TRBJ2-1,TRBD2,TRBV7-9,CASSLGTSGIDEQFF,TGTGCCAGCAGCTTAGGGACTAGCGGGATCGATGAGCAGTTCTTC
few,TRBJ2-2,TRBD2,TRBV4-1,CASSQDPAGATGELFF,TGCGCCAGCAGCCAAGATCCAGCGGGGGCCACCGGGGAGCTGTTTTTT
-,TRBJ2-1,TRBD1,TRBV5-1,CASSPGTGGRYNEQFF,TGCGCCAGCAGCCCAGGGACAGGGGGTAGATACAATGAGCAGTTCTTC
-,TRBJ1-2,-,TRBV29-1,CSVEGALGAGGYTF,TGCAGCGTTGAAGGTGCATTGGGGGCGGGTGGCTACACCTTC
-,TRBJ2-1,-,TRBV14,CASSQAGSPYNEQFF,TGTGCCAGCAGCCAAGCCGGGAGCCCCTACAATGAGCAGTTCTTC
-,TRBJ1-4,-,TRBV15,CATSRDEGEKLFF,TGTGCCACCAGCAGAGATGAGGGTGAAAAACTGTTTTTT
once,TRBJ1-2,-,TRBV5-6,CASSLTGMQEGYTF,TGTGCCAGCAGCTTGACAGGGATGCAGGAAGGCTACACCTTC
-,TRBJ1-2,-,TRBV19,CATCKGGYTF,TGTGCCACCTGCAAGGGTGGCTACACCTTC
-,TRBJ2-7,-,TRBV30,CAWSKKVTEQYF,TGTGCCTGGAGTAAAAAAGTGACCGAGCAGTACTTC
few,TRBJ2-7,TRBD2,TRBV5-6,CASSLIAREEQYF,TGTGCCAGCAGCTTGATCGCGCGGGAGGAGCAGTACTTC
-,TRBJ2-7,-,TRBV28,CASTSGTPYEQYF,TGTGCCAGCACTTCCGGGACTCCCTACGAGCAGTACTTC
few,TRBJ2-1,TRBD2,TRBV14,CASSISPAGGEQFF,TGTGCCAGCAGCATATCCCCAGCGGGAGGTGAGCAGTTCTTC
-,TRBJ2-2,TRBD1,TRBV30,CAKTSGTGDTGELFF,TGTGCGAAAACAAGTGGGACAGGGGACACCGGGGAGCTGTTTTTT
-,TRBJ1-1,-,TRBV19,CASSSWAGNTEAFF,TGTGCCAGTAGCTCCTGGGCCGGAAACACTGAAGCTTTCTTT
many,TRBJ2-3,TRBD1,TRBV7-3,CASSRLDYGTGPDTQYF,TGTGCCAGCAGCAGGCTCGATTACGGGACAGGGCCAGATACGCAGTATTTT
few,TRBJ2-1,-,TRBV5-1,CASKKNPWSFGDLMGYNEQFF,TGCGCCAGCAAGAAAAATCCTTGGTCTTTCGGGGATTTGATGGGGTACAATGAGCAGTTCTTC
-,TRBJ1-2,-,TRBV7-2,CASSILTGFYGYTF,TGTGCCAGCAGCATACTTACGGGGTTCTATGGCTACACCTTC
-,TRBJ1-2,-,TRBV29-1,CSVTAAYGYTF,TGCAGCGTGACAGCGGCCTATGGCTACACCTTC
few,TRBJ2-1,TRBD2,TRBV7-3,CASSPGVAGVNEQFF,TGTGCCAGCAGCCCCGGGGTCGCGGGAGTCAATGAGCAGTTCTTC
-,TRBJ2-7,-,TRBV27,CASSLSVGRRSEQYF,TGTGCCAGCAGTTTATCGGTTGGGCGAAGAAGCGAGCAGTACTTC
few,TRBJ2-1,-,TRBV19,CASSIDRGGPSYNEQFF,TGTGCCAGTAGTATAGATCGGGGCGGTCCCTCCTACAATGAGCAGTTCTTC
-,TRBJ2-2,-,TRBV19,CASSTSGAGELFF,TGTGCCAGTAGTACGTCGGGAGCCGGGGAGCTGTTTTTT
many,TRBJ2-1,-,TRBV4-1,CASSQVAASNYNEQFF,TGCGCCAGCAGCCAAGTTGCGGCTAGCAACTACAATGAGCAGTTCTTC